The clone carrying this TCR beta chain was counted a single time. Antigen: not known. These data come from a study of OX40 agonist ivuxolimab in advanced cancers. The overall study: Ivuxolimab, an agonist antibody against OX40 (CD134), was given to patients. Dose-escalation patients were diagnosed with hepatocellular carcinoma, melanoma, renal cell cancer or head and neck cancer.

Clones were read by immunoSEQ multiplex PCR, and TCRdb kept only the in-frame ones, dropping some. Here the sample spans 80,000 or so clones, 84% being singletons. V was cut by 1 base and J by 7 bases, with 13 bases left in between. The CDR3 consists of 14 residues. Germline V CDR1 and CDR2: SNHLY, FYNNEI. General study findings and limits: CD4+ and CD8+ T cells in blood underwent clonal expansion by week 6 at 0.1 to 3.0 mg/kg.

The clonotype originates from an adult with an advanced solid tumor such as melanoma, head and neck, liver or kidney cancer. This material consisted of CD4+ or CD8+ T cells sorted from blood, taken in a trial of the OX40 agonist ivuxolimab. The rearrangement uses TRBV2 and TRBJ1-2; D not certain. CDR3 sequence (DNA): TGTGCCAGCAGTGAAGTTGTCATGGGAACTGGCTACACCTTC. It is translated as CASSEVVMGTGYTF.